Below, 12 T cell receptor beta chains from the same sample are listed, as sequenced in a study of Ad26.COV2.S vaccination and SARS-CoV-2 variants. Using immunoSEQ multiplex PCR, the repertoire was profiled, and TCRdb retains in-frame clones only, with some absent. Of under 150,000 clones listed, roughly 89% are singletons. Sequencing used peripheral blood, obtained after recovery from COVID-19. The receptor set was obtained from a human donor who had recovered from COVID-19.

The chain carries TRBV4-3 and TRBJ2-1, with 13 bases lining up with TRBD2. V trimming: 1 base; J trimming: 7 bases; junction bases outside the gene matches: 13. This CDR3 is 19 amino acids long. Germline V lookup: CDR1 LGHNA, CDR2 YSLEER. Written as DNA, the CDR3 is TGCGCCAGCAGCCAAGCAGTGACTAGCGGGGGGTCACGGGCGAATGAGCAGTTCTTC. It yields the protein CASSQAVTSGGSRANEQFF.

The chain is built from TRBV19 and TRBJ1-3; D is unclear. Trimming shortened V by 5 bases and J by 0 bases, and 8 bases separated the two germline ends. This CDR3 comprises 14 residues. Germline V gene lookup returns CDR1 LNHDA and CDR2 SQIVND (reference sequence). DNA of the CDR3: TGTGCCAGTAGTCTCGGATCCTCTGGAAACACCATATATTTT. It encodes CASSLGSSGNTIYF. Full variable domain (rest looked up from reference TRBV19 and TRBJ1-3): DGGITQSPKYLFRKEGQNVTLSCEQNLNHDAMYWYRQDPGQGLRLIYYSQIVNDFQKGDIAEGYSVSREKKESFPLTVTSAQKNPTAFYLCASSLGSSGNTIYFGEGSWLTVV.

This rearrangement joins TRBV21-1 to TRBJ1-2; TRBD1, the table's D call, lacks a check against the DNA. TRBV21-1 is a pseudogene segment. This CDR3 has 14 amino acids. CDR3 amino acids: CASSKDRASYGYTF. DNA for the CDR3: TGTGCCAGCAGCAAGGACAGGGCGAGCTATGGCTACACCTTC.

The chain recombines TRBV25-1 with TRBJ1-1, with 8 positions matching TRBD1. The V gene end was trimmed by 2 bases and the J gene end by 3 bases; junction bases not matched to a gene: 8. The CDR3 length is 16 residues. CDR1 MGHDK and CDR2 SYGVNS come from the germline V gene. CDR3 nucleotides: TGTGCCAGCAGTGAACAGGGGGCTTCTGAGTACACTGAAGCTTTCTTT. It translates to CASSEQGASEYTEAFF.

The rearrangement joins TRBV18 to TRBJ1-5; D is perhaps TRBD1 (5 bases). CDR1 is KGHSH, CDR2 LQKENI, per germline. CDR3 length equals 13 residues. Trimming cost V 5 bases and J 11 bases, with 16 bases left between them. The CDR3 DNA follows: TGTGCCAGCTCAGCGGACACCAGTGGTACCCAGCATTTT. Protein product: CASSADTSGTQHF.

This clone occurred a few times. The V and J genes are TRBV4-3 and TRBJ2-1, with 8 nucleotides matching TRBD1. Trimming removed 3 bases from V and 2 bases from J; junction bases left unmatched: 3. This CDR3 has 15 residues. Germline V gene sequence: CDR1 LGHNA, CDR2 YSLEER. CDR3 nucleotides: TGCGCCAGCAGCCAGGCAGGGGGCGCCTACAATGAGCAGTTCTTC. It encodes CASSQAGGAYNEQFF.

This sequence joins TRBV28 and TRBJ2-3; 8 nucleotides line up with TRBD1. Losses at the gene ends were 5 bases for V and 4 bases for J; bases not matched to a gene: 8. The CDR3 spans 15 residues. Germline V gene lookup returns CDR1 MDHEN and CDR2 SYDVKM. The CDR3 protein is CASSPGQGRADTQYF. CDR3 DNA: TGTGCCAGCAGTCCCGGACAGGGCCGAGCAGATACGCAGTATTTT.

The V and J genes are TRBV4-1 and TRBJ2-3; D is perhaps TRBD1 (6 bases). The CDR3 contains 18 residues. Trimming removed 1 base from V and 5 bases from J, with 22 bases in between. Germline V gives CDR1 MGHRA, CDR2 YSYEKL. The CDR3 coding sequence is TGCGCCAGCAGCCAAGGAGGGGTGGGGGCCCCAGTTAGAGATACGCAGTATTTT. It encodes CASSQGGVGAPVRDTQYF.

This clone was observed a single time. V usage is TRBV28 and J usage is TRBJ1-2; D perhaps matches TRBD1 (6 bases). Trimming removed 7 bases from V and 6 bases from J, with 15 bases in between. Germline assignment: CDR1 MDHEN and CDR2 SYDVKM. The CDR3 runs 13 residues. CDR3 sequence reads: CASTHPRTDGYTF. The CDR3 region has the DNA TGTGCCAGCACCCACCCAAGGACAGATGGCTACACCTTC.

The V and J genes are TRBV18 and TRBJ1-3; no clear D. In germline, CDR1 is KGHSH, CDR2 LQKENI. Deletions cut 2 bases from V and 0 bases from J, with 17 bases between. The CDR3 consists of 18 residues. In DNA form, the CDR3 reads TGTGCCAGCTCACCAATAGAGGTGAAACGTTTCTCTGGAAACACCATATATTTT. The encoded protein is CASSPIEVKRFSGNTIYF.

CDR3 DNA: TGTGCCAGCAGTCCTGGAAACACCATATATTTT. This codes for CASSPGNTIYF. The chain links TRBV25-1 to TRBJ1-3; D not certain. CDR3 length: 11 amino acids. Trimming left V 5 bases short and J 2 bases short, with 1 base between. Germline lookup yields CDR1 MGHDK and CDR2 SYGVNS.

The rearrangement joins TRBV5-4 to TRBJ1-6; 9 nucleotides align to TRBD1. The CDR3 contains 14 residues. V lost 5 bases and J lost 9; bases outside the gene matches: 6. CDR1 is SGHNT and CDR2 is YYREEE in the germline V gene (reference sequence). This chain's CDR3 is CASSPTGGGSPLHF. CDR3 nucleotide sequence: TGTGCCAGCAGTCCGACAGGGGGGGGTTCACCCCTCCACTTT.